This is a list of T cell receptor beta chains from one sample in a study of OX40 agonist ivuxolimab in advanced cancers. The method was immunoSEQ multiplex PCR; TCRdb's version includes in-frame clones alone and lacks a portion of them. The repertoire consists of roughly 45,000 clones, with 88% occurring once and the leading ten covering roughly 3.4%. The sequencing used CD4+ or CD8+ T cells sorted from blood, collected in a trial of the OX40 agonist ivuxolimab. These receptors were obtained from an adult with an advanced solid tumor such as melanoma, head and neck, liver or kidney cancer. The CDR3 runs from the conserved cysteine through the conserved F or W. A D gene is named only where the DNA matches it firmly. The size field is filled for only some rows; it gives once, few, many or a size class.

d_gene: TRBD1; j_gene: TRBJ1-1; v_gene: TRBV6-5; len: 13; abundance: .; CDR3nt: TGTGCCAGCAAGGACAGGGACCAAACTGAAGCTTTCTTT; CDR3aa: CASKDRDQTEAFF
d_gene: .; j_gene: TRBJ2-3; v_gene: TRBV21-1; len: 16; abundance: .; CDR3nt: TGTGCCAGCAGCAGAGGACTAGCGGGGAGCACAGATACGCAGTATTTT; CDR3aa: CASSRGLAGSTDTQYF
d_gene: TRBD1; j_gene: TRBJ2-1; v_gene: TRBV2; len: 15; abundance: .; CDR3nt: TGTGCCAGCAGTGGGGACAGGGGACAATACAATGAGCAGTTCTTC; CDR3aa: CASSGDRGQYNEQFF
d_gene: .; j_gene: TRBJ2-1; v_gene: TRBV7-9; len: 12; abundance: .; CDR3nt: TGTGCCAGCAGCTCACTAGCTCCCGAGCAGTTCTTC; CDR3aa: CASSSLAPEQFF
d_gene: .; j_gene: TRBJ1-4; v_gene: TRBV7-9; len: 16; abundance: .; CDR3nt: TGTGCCAGCAGCTTAGGGCAGGGGAACACTAATGAAAAACTGTTTTTT; CDR3aa: CASSLGQGNTNEKLFF
d_gene: .; j_gene: TRBJ2-3; v_gene: TRBV7-2; len: 15; abundance: .; CDR3nt: TGTGCCAGCAGCTTATTTGGCAGGGGAGAAGATACGCAGTATTTT; CDR3aa: CASSLFGRGEDTQYF
d_gene: .; j_gene: TRBJ2-1; v_gene: TRBV27; len: 14; abundance: .; CDR3nt: TGTGCCAGCAGTACGCTAGGGGGGACAGTTGAGCAGTTCTTC; CDR3aa: CASSTLGGTVEQFF
d_gene: .; j_gene: TRBJ1-5; v_gene: TRBV9; len: 15; abundance: once; CDR3nt: TGTGCCAGCAGCAATAGACAGAACTGGGATCAGCCCCAGCATTTT; CDR3aa: CASSNRQNWDQPQHF
d_gene: .; j_gene: TRBJ2-1; v_gene: TRBV6-1; len: 14; abundance: .; CDR3nt: TGTGCCAGCAGTGAATGGGGGGGGGCTGGAGAGCAGTTCTTC; CDR3aa: CASSEWGGAGEQFF
d_gene: .; j_gene: TRBJ1-5; v_gene: TRBV30; len: 16; abundance: .; CDR3nt: TGTGCCTGGAGTGACTGGGGGAAGGGGCTGGTTCAGCCCCAGCATTTT; CDR3aa: CAWSDWGKGLVQPQHF
d_gene: TRBD1; j_gene: TRBJ1-2; v_gene: TRBV7-2; len: 13; abundance: .; CDR3nt: TGTGCCAGCAGCCGGACAGGCGACTATGGCTACACCTTC; CDR3aa: CASSRTGDYGYTF
d_gene: TRBD2; j_gene: TRBJ2-3; v_gene: TRBV27; len: 18; abundance: .; CDR3nt: TGTGCCAGCAGTTTATCGAGGACTAGCGGGGGGGGAATGGATACGCAGTATTTT; CDR3aa: CASSLSRTSGGGMDTQYF
d_gene: .; j_gene: TRBJ1-4; v_gene: TRBV27; len: 16; abundance: .; CDR3nt: TGTGCCAGCAGTTTAAGGAGGGGTCGTAATTTCGAAAAACTGTTTTTT; CDR3aa: CASSLRRGRNFEKLFF
d_gene: TRBD1; j_gene: TRBJ2-7; v_gene: TRBV4-2; len: 16; abundance: .; CDR3nt: TGTGCCAGCAGCCAAGAGATTAACAGGGGATCCTACGAGCAGTACTTC; CDR3aa: CASSQEINRGSYEQYF
d_gene: TRBD1; j_gene: TRBJ2-3; v_gene: TRBV19; len: 14; abundance: .; CDR3nt: TGTGCCAGTACGAGGACAGGGGTCACAGATACGCAGTATTTT; CDR3aa: CASTRTGVTDTQYF
d_gene: TRBD1; j_gene: TRBJ2-1; v_gene: TRBV7-2; len: 15; abundance: few; CDR3nt: TGTGCCAGCAGCCAGTACCTTGCAGGGGGCAATGAGCAGTTCTTC; CDR3aa: CASSQYLAGGNEQFF
d_gene: .; j_gene: TRBJ2-6; v_gene: TRBV29-1; len: 17; abundance: .; CDR3nt: TGCAGCGTCGCCAACCGGGCCTGGGGTTCTGGGGCCAACGTCCTGACTTTC; CDR3aa: CSVANRAWGSGANVLTF
d_gene: .; j_gene: TRBJ2-7; v_gene: TRBV30; len: 13; abundance: .; CDR3nt: TGTGCCTGGGGCGGCAGGGAAATTTACGAGCAGTACTTC; CDR3aa: CAWGGREIYEQYF
d_gene: .; j_gene: TRBJ1-1; v_gene: TRBV30; len: 15; abundance: .; CDR3nt: TGTGCCTGGAGACGGGCGAGACAGCCGAACACTGAAGCTTTCTTT; CDR3aa: CAWRRARQPNTEAFF
d_gene: .; j_gene: TRBJ1-1; v_gene: TRBV7-2; len: 13; abundance: .; CDR3nt: TGTGCCAGCAGCTTAGCAACGACAGCCGAAGCTTTCTTT; CDR3aa: CASSLATTAEAFF
d_gene: .; j_gene: TRBJ2-7; v_gene: TRBV6-9; len: 14; abundance: .; CDR3nt: TGTGCCAGCAGTTACACGGGGGTAACCTACGAGCAGTACTTC; CDR3aa: CASSYTGVTYEQYF
d_gene: .; j_gene: TRBJ1-1; v_gene: TRBV6-6; len: 14; abundance: .; CDR3nt: TGTGCCAGCAGTTCGAGGGTTCCTGACACTGAAGCTTTCTTT; CDR3aa: CASSSRVPDTEAFF
d_gene: TRBD2; j_gene: TRBJ2-2; v_gene: TRBV7-3; len: 15; abundance: few; CDR3nt: TGTGCCAGCAGCCTCAGGGGACTAGCGTACGGGGAGCTGTTTTTT; CDR3aa: CASSLRGLAYGELFF
d_gene: TRBD1; j_gene: TRBJ2-1; v_gene: TRBV2; len: 14; abundance: .; CDR3nt: TGTGCCAGCCAACCGGGACAGGGGGTGGGTGAGCAGTTCTTC; CDR3aa: CASQPGQGVGEQFF
d_gene: .; j_gene: TRBJ2-7; v_gene: TRBV7-2; len: 14; abundance: .; CDR3nt: TGTGCCAGCAGCTTAAGTACAGGGTTTTACGAGCAGTACTTC; CDR3aa: CASSLSTGFYEQYF
d_gene: .; j_gene: TRBJ1-3; v_gene: TRBV30; len: 13; abundance: .; CDR3nt: TGTGCCTGGACAGGTTCTTTGGGAAACACCATATATTTT; CDR3aa: CAWTGSLGNTIYF
d_gene: .; j_gene: TRBJ1-2; v_gene: TRBV30; len: 13; abundance: once; CDR3nt: TGTGCCTGGAGGGAGGCCTTGAACTATGGCTACACCTTC; CDR3aa: CAWREALNYGYTF
d_gene: .; j_gene: TRBJ1-3; v_gene: TRBV13; len: 15; abundance: .; CDR3nt: TGTGCCAGCAGCCAATTACGGGGGTCTGGAAACACCATATATTTT; CDR3aa: CASSQLRGSGNTIYF
d_gene: TRBD2; j_gene: TRBJ2-3; v_gene: TRBV4-2; len: 17; abundance: .; CDR3nt: TGTGCCAGCAGCGGAATTAGCGGGGGGGTTAGCACAGATACGCAGTATTTT; CDR3aa: CASSGISGGVSTDTQYF